This T cell receptor (beta chain) was sequenced during a study of T cell repertoires in cytomegalovirus infection. The study's findings and limits: In two of eight donors, the top clonotype was HLA-C-restricted CMV-specific.

The germline CDR1 and CDR2 sequences are MDHEN and SYDVKM. V lost 7 bases to trimming and J lost 3 bases, with 18 bases between them. CDR3 length: 15 residues. As for this clonotype: As yet, its antigen is unknown.

TCRdb passed the reads through MiXCR, listing each CDR3 protein once. Of approximately 700,000 distinct CDR3 sequences listed, approximately 40% were seen once; the top ten hold 2.5% to 3%. The receptor was derived from a human donor in good health (CMV status not recorded). Some clones in this sample may be carry-over from other donors' samples. The rearrangement uses TRBV28 and TRBJ2-5; perhaps TRBD2 as D (7 bases). Source material: PBMCs. CDR3 sequence reads: CASKEGGLNEETQYF. The CDR3 region has the DNA TGTGCCAGCAAGGAGGGGGGGTTGAATGAAGAGACCCAGTACTTC.